This TCR beta chain was sequenced in a study of tumor-infiltrating lymphocytes in oesophageal squamous cell carcinoma (dated by TCRdb to about 2016). This clonotype was observed a handful of times. Its specific antigen is unknown. Given a much more abundant clone one base away, this may be a read error. The library was built by means of PCR. The instrument given in TCRdb is Illumina HiSeq 2000. The public reads were quality trimmed at Q25 with fastp and then assembled into clones with MiXCR by TCRdb, keeping productive beta chains. When rows share a CDR3 protein, they turn into one entry using the most common DNA and genes. This sample has fewer than 20,000 distinct CDR3 sequences in its table, and about 42% of those were observed once. Clones ranked in the top ten supply approximately 18% of the sample. CDR1 and CDR2 (MNHEY, SMNVEV) derive from the germline V gene (reference sequence). V and J are truncated by 2 bases and 13 bases respectively, leaving an intervening sequence of 21 bases. Reading from cysteine to phenylalanine, the CDR3 counts 15 amino acids. Only CDR3 DNA remains: 45 bases, in frame from the first base.

This receptor was taken from a female donor with esophageal squamous cell carcinoma. The chain joins TRBV27 to TRBJ2-4; the D segment could be TRBD2, given 5 matching bases. The sample comprised normal esophageal tissue next to the tumor. The CDR3 corresponds to CASSLQRYPHNEQYF. The DNA is TGTGCCAGCAGTTTACAGCGGTACCCCCACAATGAGCAGTACTTC.